What follows are 4 T cell receptor beta chains derived from one specimen sequenced in a study of PD-L1 blockade in urothelial cancer. Method: immunoSEQ multiplex PCR; TCRdb's copy keeps in-frame clones and lacks some. The sample yields 130,000 or so clones, approximately 84% seen once. Time point given: pretreatment peripheral blood. Here the sequenced sample was PBMCs, taken around atezolizumab (anti-PD-L1) treatment. Receptors were obtained from a man aged 45-60 years with urothelial cancer.

This chain joins TRBV27 and TRBJ2-6, with TRBD1 matching over 8 bases. This CDR3 has 17 residues. V shed 2 bases, J shed 0 bases, and the junction held 3 bases outside the gene matches. CDR1 and CDR2 (germline): MNHEY, SMNVEV (reference sequence). CDR3 region: CASSLGQGRSGANVLTF. In nucleotides, the CDR3 is TGTGCCAGCAGTTTAGGACAGGGTCGCTCTGGGGCCAACGTCCTGACTTTC.

The chain joins TRBV6-1 to TRBJ2-7; TRBD1 matches at 8 bases. V shed 4 bases, J shed 0 bases, and the junction held 5 bases outside the gene matches. CDR3 length: 15 residues. CDR1 MNHNS and CDR2 SASEGT come from the germline V gene. The CDR3 nucleotides are TGTGCCAGCAGTGGAGGACAGGGCAACTCCTACGAGCAGTACTTC. Protein sequence: CASSGGQGNSYEQYF.

The genes are TRBV4-2 and TRBJ2-3; 8 nucleotides agree with TRBD1. The CDR3 consists of 15 residues. V lost 4 bases and J lost 3; bases outside the gene matches: 6. Germline V lookup: CDR1 LGHNA, CDR2 YNFKEQ. CDR3 protein: CASSLGQGGTDTQYF. The DNA of the CDR3 is TGTGCCAGCAGCCTCGGACAGGGTGGTACAGATACGCAGTATTTT.

This chain joins TRBV2 and TRBJ1-6; weak D call: TRBD1 (6 bases). The V end was cut by 4 bases, the J end by 7 bases, with 20 bases between. CDR3 length equals 17 residues. Germline lookup yields CDR1 SNHLY and CDR2 FYNNEI. The CDR3: CASSAAGVLLRNSPLHF. CDR3 DNA: TGTGCCAGCAGTGCGGCAGGGGTCCTCTTGAGGAATTCACCCCTCCACTTT.